These T cell receptor beta chains were read from a single sample in a study of blood T cell repertoires in COVID-19. The repertoire was sequenced with immunoSEQ multiplex PCR; TCRdb's copy has only in-frame clones and lacks some. The repertoire has some 200,000 clones, roughly 79% of them found once; the top ten carry roughly 9.6%. Sequencing was performed on peripheral blood. These receptors originate from a woman in her thirties or forties with COVID-19, enrolled during active disease. CDR3s include the opening cysteine and the closing phenylalanine or tryptophan. A D gene is named only where the DNA matches it firmly. Only part of the rows carry a size: once, few, many, or a class if the clone is expanded.

TRBJ2-3 | TRBD1 | once | TRBV9 | CASSIDRAGTDTQYF | TGTGCCAGCAGCATCGACAGGGCTGGCACAGATACGCAGTATTTT
TRBJ1-6 | TRBD1 | - | TRBV25-1 | CASSEQGQLLHF | TGTGCCAGCAGTGAACAGGGACAGCTCCTCCACTTT
TRBJ2-1 | - | - | TRBV5-4 | CASSPWDSVNGEQFF | TGTGCCAGCAGCCCCTGGGACTCCGTAAACGGTGAGCAGTTCTTC
TRBJ1-1 | - | - | TRBV19 | CASSRVGNTEAFF | TGTGCCAGTAGTCGGGTTGGGAACACTGAAGCTTTCTTT
TRBJ2-7 | TRBD2 | - | TRBV7-6 | CASSFGTSGRVYEQYF | TGTGCCAGCAGCTTCGGGACTAGCGGGAGAGTCTACGAGCAGTACTTC
TRBJ2-5 | TRBD1 | - | TRBV18 | CASSTGQVETQYF | TGTGCCAGCTCAACTGGACAGGTGGAGACCCAGTACTTC
TRBJ2-1 | TRBD2 | - | TRBV11-1 | CASSSNSGSGQFF | TGTGCCAGCAGCTCAAATAGCGGGAGCGGGCAGTTCTTC
TRBJ1-6 | - | - | TRBV28 | CASYSRPNSPLHF | TGTGCCAGCTACTCCCGCCCTAATTCACCCCTCCACTTT
TRBJ2-5 | TRBD2 | - | TRBV6-6 | CASSKIAGEETQYF | TGTGCCAGCAGCAAAATCGCGGGAGAAGAGACCCAGTACTTC
TRBJ1-1 | - | - | TRBV7-9 | CASSWDTSEAFF | TGTGCCAGCAGCTGGGACACCTCAGAAGCTTTCTTT
TRBJ1-4 | TRBD1 | many | TRBV10-3 | CAISETTGAGEKLFF | TGTGCCATCAGTGAGACGACAGGGGCAGGGGAAAAACTGTTTTTT
TRBJ2-5 | TRBD1 | - | TRBV5-4 | CASRLDRGGETQYF | TGTGCCAGCAGACTCGACAGGGGCGGAGAGACCCAGTACTTC
TRBJ1-1 | TRBD1 | - | TRBV30 | CAWSPGGVEAFF | TGTGCCTGGAGCCCAGGGGGCGTTGAAGCTTTCTTT
TRBJ2-5 | - | - | TRBV21-1 | CASSKAGPFGTGRETQYF | TGTGCCAGCAGCAAAGCCGGTCCGTTTGGGACCGGGAGAGAGACCCAGTACTTC
TRBJ2-1 | TRBD2 | - | TRBV11-2 | CASSSTSGSYNEQFF | TGTGCCAGCAGCTCGACTAGCGGGAGCTACAATGAGCAGTTCTTC
TRBJ2-7 | - | - | TRBV28 | CASSLGTRRNEQYF | TGTGCCAGCAGTTTAGGGACACGACGGAACGAGCAGTACTTC
TRBJ1-5 | - | few | TRBV27 | CASSLEGVAGQPQHF | TGTGCCAGCAGTTTAGAGGGGGTGGCGGGTCAGCCCCAGCATTTT
TRBJ2-4 | TRBD1 | few | TRBV16 | CASSQPTGNIAKNIQYF | TGTGCCAGCAGCCAGCCGACAGGGAACATAGCCAAAAACATTCAGTACTTC
TRBJ2-3 | - | - | TRBV29-1 | CSVTRQDRFTDTQYF | TGCAGCGTCACTCGACAGGACCGATTCACAGATACGCAGTATTTT
TRBJ2-1 | TRBD2 | - | TRBV2 | CASRELAGAYDEQFF | TGTGCCAGCAGGGAACTAGCGGGAGCCTATGATGAGCAGTTCTTC
TRBJ2-3 | - | - | TRBV19 | CASSMTGSGTDTQYF | TGTGCCAGTAGTATGACGGGGAGCGGCACAGATACGCAGTATTTT
TRBJ1-1 | - | - | TRBV19 | CASSIFPGTMNTEAFF | TGTGCCAGTAGTATATTTCCCGGGACTATGAACACTGAAGCTTTCTTT
TRBJ2-1 | TRBD2 | - | TRBV25-1 | CASEKTSGGASEQFF | TGTGCCAGCGAGAAGACTAGCGGGGGGGCTAGTGAGCAGTTCTTC
TRBJ1-4 | - | once | TRBV7-9 | CASSPFATNEKLFF | TGTGCCAGCAGCCCCTTTGCAACTAATGAAAAACTGTTTTTT
TRBJ2-3 | - | once | TRBV19 | CASSIVLGGGDTQYF | TGTGCCAGTAGTATAGTCCTGGGCGGAGGGGATACGCAGTATTTT
TRBJ2-5 | TRBD1 | - | TRBV5-6 | CASSLARTGGPQYF | TGTGCCAGCAGCTTGGCCCGAACAGGGGGCCCCCAGTACTTC
TRBJ1-1 | - | - | TRBV12-3/TRBV12-4 | CASSPGRAPEAFF | TGTGCCAGCAGCCCAGGGCGTGCCCCTGAAGCTTTCTTT
TRBJ2-2 | - | - | TRBV18 | CASSADATGELFF | TGTGCCAGCTCAGCGGATGCCACCGGGGAGCTGTTTTTT
TRBJ2-5 | TRBD1 | - | TRBV24-1 | CATSDGTEETQYF | TGTGCCACCAGTGATGGGACAGAAGAGACCCAGTACTTC
TRBJ1-2 | - | - | TRBV6-1 | CASSEAAGGGYGYTF | TGTGCCAGCAGTGAAGCGGCCGGGGGAGGCTATGGCTACACCTTC
TRBJ2-3 | - | - | TRBV5-8 | CASGDTQSKRDTQYF | TGTGCCAGCGGCGACACCCAGAGTAAGAGAGATACGCAGTATTTT
TRBJ1-5 | TRBD1 | - | TRBV10-3 | CATWGGQGSQPQHF | TGTGCCACCTGGGGGGGACAGGGCAGTCAGCCCCAGCATTTT
TRBJ1-5 | - | - | TRBV27 | CASRRTGQSNSNQPQHF | TGTGCCAGCAGACGTACCGGACAGTCGAATAGCAATCAGCCCCAGCATTTT
TRBJ2-5 | - | - | TRBV24-1 | CATSDEKGDETQYF | TGTGCCACCAGTGATGAAAAGGGGGATGAGACCCAGTACTTC
TRBJ2-3 | TRBD2 | - | TRBV19 | CASSSRGGSSADTQYF | TGTGCCAGTAGCTCCCGGGGGGGGTCGAGTGCAGATACGCAGTATTTT
TRBJ1-5 | - | few | TRBV12-3/TRBV12-4 | CASSLVVKPQHF | TGTGCCAGCAGCCTCGTAGTAAAGCCCCAGCATTTT
TRBJ1-6 | TRBD1 | - | TRBV7-8 | CASSSGGQAYNSPLHF | TGTGCCAGCAGCTCGGGTGGACAGGCCTATAATTCACCCCTCCACTTT
TRBJ2-2 | - | - | TRBV2 | CASSLPLGELFF | TGTGCCAGCAGCCTCCCGCTAGGGGAGCTGTTTTTT
TRBJ2-1 | TRBD1 | - | TRBV6-5 | CASSYTLGQGNNEQFF | TGTGCCAGCAGTTACACTTTGGGACAGGGCAACAATGAGCAGTTCTTC
TRBJ1-5 | TRBD1 | - | TRBV15 | CATSRESGTGWRQPQHF | TGTGCCACCAGCAGAGAGTCTGGGACAGGGTGGAGGCAGCCCCAGCATTTT
TRBJ2-3 | TRBD2 | - | TRBV7-3 | CASSLSGSSGDTQYF | TGTGCCAGCAGTCTAAGCGGGAGTTCGGGAGATACGCAGTATTTT